This entry lists 14 T cell receptor beta chains sequenced from one sample in a study of blood T cell repertoires in COVID-19. Generated by immunoSEQ multiplex PCR, the TCRdb table keeps only in-frame clones and is missing some. This sample has around 150,000 clones, with roughly 84% found just once. Sample: peripheral blood. Receptors originate from a woman aged 55-75 years with COVID-19, enrolled during active disease.

The genes are TRBV30 and TRBJ1-3; D gene uncertain. Germline CDR1 and CDR2: GTSNPN and SVGIG (reference sequence). The V end was cut by 2 bases, the J end by 0 bases, with 8 bases between. The CDR3 consists of 14 residues. The CDR3 nucleotides are TGTGCCTGGAGTAGCGGCCTCTCTGGAAACACCATATATTTT. It is translated as CAWSSGLSGNTIYF.

The genes are TRBV25-1 and TRBJ1-1; TRBD1 aligns across 7 bases. The J segment lost 5 bases and the V segment lost 7 bases, leaving 4 bases of the junction unmatched. The V gene's germline CDR1 is MGHDK and CDR2 SYGVNS. CDR3 length: 12 residues. This chain's CDR3 is CASNRGRTEAFF. The CDR3 DNA is TGTGCCAGCAACAGGGGAAGGACTGAAGCTTTCTTT.

The chain couples TRBV7-3 to TRBJ2-1; tentatively, D is TRBD2 (6 bases). The germline V gene has CDR1 SGHTA and CDR2 FQGTGA. This CDR3 region has 15 residues. V was pared by 5 bases and J by 0 bases, with 11 bases between. CDR3 DNA sequence: TGTGCCAGCAGCCGTAGCGGTAGCTCCTACAATGAGCAGTTCTTC. Residues: CASSRSGSSYNEQFF. The full variable domain, its missing parts supplied by reference TRBV7-3 and TRBJ2-1, is GAGVSQTPSNKVTEKGKYVELRCDPISGHTALYWYRQSLGQGPEFLIYFQGTGAADDSGLPNDRFFAVRPEGSVSTLKIQRTERGDSAVYLCASSRSGSSYNEQFFGPGTRLTVL.

There are a few counts of this clone. This CDR3 reads CASSYQGNSPLHF. CDR3 sequence (DNA): TGTGCCAGCAGTTACCAGGGGAATTCACCCCTCCACTTT. The chain combines TRBV6-6 with TRBJ1-6, with a possible D match to TRBD1 (6 bases). CDR1 is MNHNY, CDR2 SVGAGI, per germline (reference sequence). There are 13 residues in the CDR3. Trimming took 2 bases from V and 7 from J, leaving 6 bases between them.

The genes are TRBV19 and TRBJ1-2, with D possibly being TRBD1 (6 bases). This CDR3 spans 13 amino acids. Germline CDR1 reads LNHDA; CDR2 reads SQIVND (reference sequence). Deletions cut 8 bases from V and 9 bases from J, with 19 bases between. The CDR3: CASAPGTTMRYTF. The CDR3 DNA follows: TGTGCCAGTGCCCCCGGGACAACAATGCGCTACACCTTC.

The gene calls are TRBV1 and TRBJ2-3; the table calls TRBD2, which could not be checked here. TRBV1 is a known pseudogene. The CDR3 length is 15 residues. Here the CDR3 reads CTSSYPGLVPDTQYF. As DNA, the CDR3 is TGCACCAGCAGCTATCCGGGACTAGTACCAGATACGCAGTATTTT.

The chain combines TRBV19 with TRBJ1-3; D unresolved. The V and J ends lost 3 bases and 0 bases respectively, with 3 bases between them. The CDR3 sequence is 13 residues long. The germline V gene has CDR1 LNHDA and CDR2 SQIVND (reference sequence). CDR3 bases: TGTGCCAGTAGTATGAGCTCTGGAAACACCATATATTTT. It codes for CASSMSSGNTIYF. The full variable domain, rest sourced from reference TRBV19 and TRBJ1-3, is DGGITQSPKYLFRKEGQNVTLSCEQNLNHDAMYWYRQDPGQGLRLIYYSQIVNDFQKGDIAEGYSVSREKKESFPLTVTSAQKNPTAFYLCASSMSSGNTIYFGEGSWLTVV.

This clone showed up just once. This sequence joins TRBV19 and TRBJ1-2; TRBD1 matches at 10 bases. The CDR3 length is 15 residues. V lost 1 base to trimming and J lost 5 bases; unmatched junction nucleotides: 4. Germline V lookup: CDR1 LNHDA, CDR2 SQIVND (reference sequence). CDR3 in amino acids: CASSIAGTGEYGYTF. CDR3 coding DNA: TGTGCCAGTAGTATAGCGGGGACAGGGGAATATGGCTACACCTTC.

This clone was observed once. The genes are TRBV11-2 and TRBJ1-6, with TRBD1 identical over 10 bases. The CDR3 extends over 15 amino acids. V shed 3 bases and J 9 bases; nucleotides not matched to a gene: 5. The germline V gene has CDR1 SGHAT and CDR2 FQNNGV. CDR3 in DNA: TGTGCCAGCAGCTTTTTAGGACAGGGGGGTTCACCCCTCCACTTT. This gives the protein CASSFLGQGGSPLHF.

Notes on this clone: The junction and the germline gene differ at one end; a read error may be behind it. This chain links TRBV2 with TRBJ1-2, with TRBD1 matching 9 bases. Germline V gene sequence: CDR1 SNHLY, CDR2 FYNNEI. This CDR3 is 11 amino acids long. DNA for the CDR3: TGTGCCAGCAGTGACGGGACAGGGAGAGCCTTC. Residues: CASSDGTGRAF.

This chain links TRBV6-5 with TRBJ1-2; D might be TRBD1 (5 bases). CDR1 and CDR2 from the germline V gene are MNHEY and SVGAGI. Trimming took off 0 bases at V and 4 bases at J, with 9 bases between the two ends. This CDR3 is 14 amino acids long. The CDR3 loop is CASSYSLGAYGYTF. DNA for the CDR3: TGTGCCAGCAGTTACTCCCTTGGGGCCTATGGCTACACCTTC.

This rearrangement joins TRBV5-1 to TRBJ2-7, with 9 bases fitting TRBD2. The junction had 5 bases not matched to a gene; V was cut back by 0 bases and J by 4 bases. Germline loops: CDR1 SGHRS, CDR2 YFSETQ. This CDR3 spans 15 amino acids. CDR3 region: CASSLGGRAGYEQYF. CDR3 DNA: TGCGCCAGCAGCTTGGGCGGGAGGGCCGGTTACGAGCAGTACTTC.

The gene calls are TRBV6-1 and TRBJ1-1; D uncertain. The V end was cut by 2 bases, the J end by 5 bases, with 18 bases between. Germline lookup yields CDR1 MNHNS and CDR2 SASEGT. The CDR3 extends over 16 amino acids. CDR3 protein: CASSEYRLGRGTEAFF. The CDR3 bases are TGTGCCAGCAGTGAATATCGGTTGGGGAGAGGGACTGAAGCTTTCTTT.

This clone has more than one count but fewer than ten. This rearrangement joins TRBV6-2 or TRBV6-3 to TRBJ1-2, with 9 bases lining up with TRBD1. J lost 1 base, V lost 2 bases, and 8 bases had no gene match. Germline V gives CDR1 MNHEY, CDR2 SVGEGT. The CDR3 consists of 17 residues. This CDR3 is CASSYPGQGPINYGYTF. CDR3 coding DNA: TGTGCCAGCAGTTACCCCGGACAGGGGCCAATTAACTATGGCTACACCTTC.